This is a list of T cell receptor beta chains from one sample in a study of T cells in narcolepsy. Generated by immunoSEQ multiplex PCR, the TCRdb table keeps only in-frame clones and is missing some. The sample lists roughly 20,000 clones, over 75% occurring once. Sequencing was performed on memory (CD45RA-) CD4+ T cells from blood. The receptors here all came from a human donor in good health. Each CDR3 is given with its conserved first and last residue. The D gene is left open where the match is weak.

TGCGCCAGCAGCCAACCCCTGGCTCGGCAAGAGTTGTTCTTC	CASSQPLARQELFF	14	-	TRBV4-1	TRBJ2-1
TGTGCCAGCAGCTTTAGACTGGCAGACTACGAGCAGTACTTC	CASSFRLADYEQYF	14	-	TRBV7-8	TRBJ2-7
TGTGCCAGCAGCCCTAGCGGGGGGGCCCATGAGCAGTTCTTC	CASSPSGGAHEQFF	14	TRBD2	TRBV7-9	TRBJ2-1
TGTGCCAGCAGGAGGGGGACAGGCGAGACAGATACGCAGTATTTT	CASRRGTGETDTQYF	15	TRBD1	TRBV6-5	TRBJ2-3
TGTGCCAGCAGCTCAAACAGGAACACTGAAGCTTTCTTT	CASSSNRNTEAFF	13	-	TRBV9	TRBJ1-1
TGTGCCATCTCCTACTCGAGAGAGCAGTTCTTC	CAISYSREQFF	11	-	TRBV10-3	TRBJ2-1
TGTGCCTGGAGGGTCGCTGGGAGAAATGAGCAGTTCTTC	CAWRVAGRNEQFF	13	-	TRBV30	TRBJ2-1
TGTGCCAGCAGTGAACAGGGATTATATGGCTACACCTTC	CASSEQGLYGYTF	13	-	TRBV2	TRBJ1-2
TGTGCCAGCAGTCCGCGGGTGGTGGCCCCGAAGTACTTC	CASSPRVVAPKYF	13	-	TRBV2	TRBJ2-5
TGTGCCAGCAGTCCCCGGACAGGGGACAGTTTATATGGCTACACCTTC	CASSPRTGDSLYGYTF	16	TRBD1	TRBV6-6	TRBJ1-2
TGTGCCAGCAGCTCCCCAGGCGGGCAGGGGGCCACTGAAGCTTTCTTT	CASSSPGGQGATEAFF	16	TRBD1	TRBV11-3	TRBJ1-1
TGTGCCTGGAGTGTACGTTCTGGGTCAGAGACCCAGTACTTC	CAWSVRSGSETQYF	14	-	TRBV30	TRBJ2-5
TGTGCCAGCAGTACAGGGGTTCACCCGGTGCCTTTCTTT	CASSTGVHPVPFF	13	TRBD1	TRBV28	TRBJ1-1
TGCGCCAGCAGCCAAGATAGTAGCGGGAGTTTCGCCGGGGAGCTGTTTTTT	CASSQDSSGSFAGELFF	17	TRBD2	TRBV4-3	TRBJ2-2
TGCGCCAGCAGCTCTTACCGGACTAGCGGAAAAAAAGATACGCAGTATTTT	CASSSYRTSGKKDTQYF	17	TRBD2	TRBV5-1	TRBJ2-3
TGTGCCAGCAGCTCCCAGACAGGGGTCGCCTACGAGCAGTACTTC	CASSSQTGVAYEQYF	15	TRBD1	TRBV11-3	TRBJ2-7
TGTGCCAGCAGTTACCTCACAGGTGGAGGGACTGAAGCTTTCTTT	CASSYLTGGGTEAFF	15	-	TRBV6-5	TRBJ1-1
TGTGCCAGCAGTTCCGAGGTAGCGGGAGACGAGCAGTACTTC	CASSSEVAGDEQYF	14	TRBD2	TRBV6-5	TRBJ2-7